Each of the 20 T cell receptor beta chains below was sequenced from the same sample in a study of Ad26.COV2.S vaccination and SARS-CoV-2 variants. Treatment: some 19 received Ad26.COV2.S at low or high dose, single or two shots; about 5 received placebo; per-sample allocation not given. The samples were gathered on day 63 after the first injection of vaccine or placebo. This table comes from immunoSEQ multiplex PCR, and its TCRdb copy is limited to in-frame clones, with some not included. The sample includes about 320,000 clones, about 86% of them seen just once. Sequenced here: peripheral blood, sampled in a trial of Ad26.COV2.S vaccine versus placebo. These receptors all stem from a person between 18 and 60 years old who received the Ad26.COV2.S COVID-19 vaccine or a placebo.

This chain links TRBV9 with TRBJ2-1; D unresolved. Trimming stripped 3 bases from V and 3 bases from J, with 16 bases between. Germline lookup yields CDR1 SGDLS and CDR2 YYNGEE. CDR3 size: 16 residues. The chain's CDR3 is CASSAPFEGIYNEQFF. CDR3 nucleotide sequence: TGTGCCAGCAGCGCACCCTTCGAAGGGATCTACAATGAGCAGTTCTTC.

Remarks on this clone: The DNA is left out, because the CDR3 cannot be placed on it with certainty; the CDR3 is given as TCRdb lists it. The chain couples TRBV6-5 to TRBJ1-1. Germline assignment: CDR1 MNHEY and CDR2 SVGAGI. The length of the CDR3 is 13 amino acids, counting both ends. The CDR3 is CASTSVRNTEAFF.

The CDR3, as DNA: TGTGCCAGCACCCCAGGTGTTAGCACAGATACGCAGTATTTT. Translating gives CASTPGVSTDTQYF. The V and J genes are TRBV21-1 and TRBJ2-3; no check of the table's D call, TRBD1, against the DNA was made. TRBV21-1 is a pseudogene. The length of the CDR3 is 14 residues.

As regards this clone: This sample also contains other DNA sequences that code for the same CDR3. V and J are TRBV3-1 (or the pseudogene TRBV3-2) and TRBJ1-1; the D is unclear. The CDR3 is made up of 13 amino acids. Trimming took 1 base from V and 0 from J, leaving 3 bases between them. Germline lookup yields CDR1 LGHDT and CDR2 YNNKEL (reference sequence). For the CDR3, the DNA is TGTGCCAGCAGCCAAGCCCTGAACACTGAAGCTTTCTTT. Translating it yields CASSQALNTEAFF.

The J gene is TRBJ2-5, the V gene TRBV19; TRBD1 matches 11 bases. This CDR3 region has 15 residues. Germline V lookup: CDR1 LNHDA, CDR2 SQIVND (reference sequence). The junction had 11 bases not matched to a gene; V was cut back by 9 bases and J by 5 bases. The CDR3 loop is CASQKGQGARETQYF. In DNA form, the CDR3 reads TGTGCCAGCCAAAAAGGACAGGGGGCGCGGGAGACCCAGTACTTC.

J is TRBJ1-3 and V is TRBV4-3, with TRBD1 as a possible D gene (6 bases). Between the trimmed V and J ends, which lost 4 bases and 0 bases, there was a span of 10 bases. CDR1 and CDR2 (germline): LGHNA, YSLEER. The CDR3 is 15 amino acids. CDR3 DNA sequence: TGCGCCAGCAGCCCCCGGACAGCCTCTGGAAACACCATATATTTT. Its translation: CASSPRTASGNTIYF.

V and J are TRBV10-1 and TRBJ2-2, with 9 bases aligning to TRBD1. The V segment lost 6 bases and the J segment 4 bases; nucleotides outside the gene matches: 6. The CDR3 spans 15 residues. Germline CDR1 and CDR2: WNHNN and SYGVQD (reference sequence). CDR3 amino acids: CASSLGGQGTGELFF. The DNA for the CDR3 is TGCGCCAGCAGCTTAGGGGGACAGGGCACCGGGGAGCTGTTTTTT.

V is TRBV6-5 and J is TRBJ2-3; D not resolved. The germline V gene encodes CDR1 MNHEY and CDR2 SVGAGI. CDR3 length: 14 residues. Trimming cost V 8 bases and J 0 bases, with 12 bases left between them. CDR3 residues: CASEDGGSTDTQYF. In DNA, the CDR3 is TGTGCCAGCGAAGACGGCGGAAGCACAGATACGCAGTATTTT.

The rearrangement links TRBV5-6 to TRBJ1-5; no clear D gene. This CDR3 has 16 residues. The V gene's germline CDR1 is SGHDT and CDR2 YYEEEE. The germline V and J ends were trimmed by 0 bases and 3 bases, with 13 bases remaining between them. CDR3 protein: CASSLGPASINQPQHF. The CDR3 DNA sequence: TGTGCCAGCAGCTTGGGACCCGCGTCGATCAATCAGCCCCAGCATTTT.

This chain uses TRBV19 with TRBJ1-6; 7 bases line up with TRBD1. Trimming cost V 7 bases and J 12 bases; bases outside gene matches: 12. Germline CDR1 and CDR2: LNHDA and SQIVND (reference sequence). The CDR3 is 14 residues long. Here the CDR3 DNA reads TGTGCCAGTACCAAAGCCCCAGGGGGTTTACCCCTCCACTTT. Translating it yields CASTKAPGGLPLHF.

CDR3 in DNA: TGTGCCAGCTCACCACCACCGGGACAGGGGTCTGAAAAACTGTTTTTT. This translates into CASSPPPGQGSEKLFF. The V and J genes are TRBV18 and TRBJ1-4, with 10 bases matching TRBD1. The V gene end was trimmed by 0 bases and the J gene end by 7 bases; junction bases not matched to a gene: 5. This CDR3 is 16 amino acids long. Germline V gene lookup returns CDR1 KGHSH and CDR2 LQKENI.

V and J are TRBV6-6 and TRBJ1-1, with D possibly matching TRBD1 (5 bases). The germline gives CDR1 MNHNY, CDR2 SVGAGI (reference sequence). V was pared by 2 bases and J by 3 bases, with 7 bases between. This CDR3 region has 13 residues. CDR3 nucleotides: TGTGCCAGCAGTTACGGGGGGGACACTGAAGCTTTCTTT. It is translated as CASSYGGDTEAFF.

The chain employs TRBV16 and TRBJ2-1; D is unclear. The germline V and J ends were trimmed by 2 bases and 1 base, with 15 bases remaining between them. Germline loops: CDR1 KGHSY, CDR2 FQNENV. CDR3 length: 17 residues. The CDR3 DNA follows: TGTGCCAGCAGCCAAAGGCGGACCGGGCGGTCCTACAATGAGCAGTTCTTC. Protein: CASSQRRTGRSYNEQFF.

This chain uses TRBV12-3 or TRBV12-4 with TRBJ1-2, with no clear D. Trimming cost V 7 bases and J 8 bases, with 17 bases left between them. CDR3 length: 13 amino acids. CDR3 coding DNA: TGTGCCAGCAATCACCGGAGAATAGGGGGCTACACCTTC. Its translation is CASNHRRIGGYTF.

J is TRBJ1-1 and V is TRBV9; D unresolved. The CDR3 contains 17 residues. Germline assignment: CDR1 SGDLS and CDR2 YYNGEE. The V and J ends lost 0 bases and 1 base respectively, with 16 bases between them. In DNA form, the CDR3 reads TGTGCCAGCAGCGTAGAGGTTTACGGCGTAGGGAACACTGAAGCTTTCTTT. Encoded protein: CASSVEVYGVGNTEAFF. The full variable domain, rest sourced from reference TRBV9 and TRBJ1-1, is DSGVTQTPKHLITATGQRVTLRCSPRSGDLSVYWYQQSLDQGLQFLIQYYNGEERAKGNILERFSAQQFPDLHSELNLSSLELGDSALYFCASSVEVYGVGNTEAFFGQGTRLTVV.

V is TRBV5-6 and J is TRBJ1-3; D remains unclear. Germline V gives CDR1 SGHDT, CDR2 YYEEEE. CDR3 length equals 17 residues. Trimming shortened V by 0 bases and J by 2 bases, and 15 bases separated the two germline ends. The CDR3 protein is CASSLAPAASTGNTIYF. In nucleotides, the CDR3 is TGTGCCAGCAGCTTGGCCCCTGCGGCCTCAACTGGAAACACCATATATTTT.

This clone was seen a few times. The rearrangement uses TRBV30 and TRBJ1-5; the D is unclear. The CDR3 totals 13 residues. Germline V lookup: CDR1 GTSNPN, CDR2 SVGIG (reference sequence). V was clipped by 1 base and J by 2 bases, with 6 bases between them. CDR3 region: CAWSGQGNQPQHF. The CDR3 bases are TGTGCCTGGAGTGGACAAGGCAATCAGCCCCAGCATTTT.

V is TRBV4-2 and J is TRBJ2-3, with 8 bases lining up with TRBD2. CDR1 and CDR2 from the germline V gene are LGHNA and YNFKEQ. There are 15 residues in the CDR3. The ends lost 0 bases at V and 1 base at J; junction bases unmatched: 0. Here the CDR3 DNA reads TGTGCCAGCAGCCAAGAACTAGCGGGCACAGATACGCAGTATTTT. Its protein is CASSQELAGTDTQYF.

The chain is built from TRBV21-1 and TRBJ2-1; the D call of TRBD1 is as the table states it, not checked on the DNA. TRBV21-1 is recorded as a pseudogene. The CDR3 has 14 residues. DNA of the CDR3: TGTGCCAGCAGTTCACAGGGGGCAGACAATGAGCAGTTCTTC. Translated: CASSSQGADNEQFF.

The V and J genes are TRBV5-1 and TRBJ2-5, with 10 positions matching TRBD1. The CDR3 is 13 amino acids. V shed 4 bases, J shed 4 bases, and the junction held 1 base outside the gene matches. Germline lookup yields CDR1 SGHRS and CDR2 YFSETQ. CDR3 coding DNA: TGCGCCAGCAGCCGGACAGGGGGAGAGACCCAGTACTTC. Translation: CASSRTGGETQYF. The whole variable domain, filled in from reference TRBV5-1 and TRBJ2-5, reads KAGVTQTPRYLIKTRGQQVTLSCSPISGHRSVSWYQQTPGQGLQFLFEYFSETQRNKGNFPGRFSGRQFSNSRSEMNVSTLELGDSALYLCASSRTGGETQYFGPGTRLLVL.